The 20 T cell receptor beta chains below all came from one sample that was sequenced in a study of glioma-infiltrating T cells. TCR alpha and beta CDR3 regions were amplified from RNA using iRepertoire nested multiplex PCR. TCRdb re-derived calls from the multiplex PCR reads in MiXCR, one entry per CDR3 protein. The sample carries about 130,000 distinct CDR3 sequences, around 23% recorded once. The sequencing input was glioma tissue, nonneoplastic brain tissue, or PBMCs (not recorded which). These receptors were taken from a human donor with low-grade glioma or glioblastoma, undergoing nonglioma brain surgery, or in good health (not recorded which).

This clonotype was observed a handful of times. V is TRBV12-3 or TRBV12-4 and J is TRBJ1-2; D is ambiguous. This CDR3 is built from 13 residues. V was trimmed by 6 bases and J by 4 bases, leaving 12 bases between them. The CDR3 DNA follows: TGTGCCAGCAGGGGAGTCAGCCCCTATGGCTACACCTTC. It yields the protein CASRGVSPYGYTF.

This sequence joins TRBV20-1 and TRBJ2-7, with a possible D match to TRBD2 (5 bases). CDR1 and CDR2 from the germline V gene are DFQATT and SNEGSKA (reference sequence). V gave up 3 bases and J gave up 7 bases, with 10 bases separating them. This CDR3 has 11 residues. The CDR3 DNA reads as TGCAGTGCTAGTTCGGGGAATGAGCAGTACGTC. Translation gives CSASSGNEQYV.

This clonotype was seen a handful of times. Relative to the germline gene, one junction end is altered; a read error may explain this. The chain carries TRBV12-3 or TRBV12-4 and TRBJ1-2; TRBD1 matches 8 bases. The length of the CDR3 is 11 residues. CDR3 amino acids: CASTRTGKNFF. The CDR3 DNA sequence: TGTGCCAGCACCCGGACAGGGAAGAATTTCTTC.

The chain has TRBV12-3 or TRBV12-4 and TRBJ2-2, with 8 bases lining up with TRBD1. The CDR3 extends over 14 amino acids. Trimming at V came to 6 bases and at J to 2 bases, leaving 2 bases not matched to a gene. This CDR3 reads CASRGQANTGELFF. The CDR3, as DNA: TGTGCCAGCAGGGGACAGGCAAACACCGGGGAGCTGTTTTTT.

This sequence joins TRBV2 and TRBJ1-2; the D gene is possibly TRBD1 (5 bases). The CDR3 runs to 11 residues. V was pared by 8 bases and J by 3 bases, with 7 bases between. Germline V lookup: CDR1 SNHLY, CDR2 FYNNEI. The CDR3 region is CASVGDYGYTF. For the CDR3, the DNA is TGTGCCAGCGTGGGGGACTATGGCTACACCTTC.

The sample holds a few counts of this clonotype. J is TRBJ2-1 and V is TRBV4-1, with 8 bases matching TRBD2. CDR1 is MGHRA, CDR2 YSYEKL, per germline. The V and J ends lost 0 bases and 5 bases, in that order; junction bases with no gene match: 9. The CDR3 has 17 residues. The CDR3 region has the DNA TGCGCCAGCAGCCAAGATCCCGCGGGGGGTTGGAACAATGAGCAGTTCTTC. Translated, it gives CASSQDPAGGWNNEQFF.

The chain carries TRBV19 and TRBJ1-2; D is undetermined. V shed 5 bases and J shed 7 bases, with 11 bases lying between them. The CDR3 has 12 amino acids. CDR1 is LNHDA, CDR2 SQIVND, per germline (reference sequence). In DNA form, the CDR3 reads TGTGCCAGTAGTCAGAGGGTCGTTGGCTACACCTTC. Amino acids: CASSQRVVGYTF.

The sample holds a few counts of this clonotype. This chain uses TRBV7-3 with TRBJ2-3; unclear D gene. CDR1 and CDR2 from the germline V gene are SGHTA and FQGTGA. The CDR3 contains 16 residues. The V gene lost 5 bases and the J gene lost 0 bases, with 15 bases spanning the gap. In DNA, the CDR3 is TGTGCCAGCAGCACGGCGGCAGCTGCTAGCACAGATACGCAGTATTTT. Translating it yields CASSTAAAASTDTQYF.

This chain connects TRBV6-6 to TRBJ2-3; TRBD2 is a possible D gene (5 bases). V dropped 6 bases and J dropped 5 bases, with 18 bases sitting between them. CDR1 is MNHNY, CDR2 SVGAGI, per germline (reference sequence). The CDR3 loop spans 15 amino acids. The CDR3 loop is CASSVVGSRGDTQYF. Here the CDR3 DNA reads TGTGCCAGCAGCGTAGTCGGTAGCCGGGGAGATACGCAGTATTTT.

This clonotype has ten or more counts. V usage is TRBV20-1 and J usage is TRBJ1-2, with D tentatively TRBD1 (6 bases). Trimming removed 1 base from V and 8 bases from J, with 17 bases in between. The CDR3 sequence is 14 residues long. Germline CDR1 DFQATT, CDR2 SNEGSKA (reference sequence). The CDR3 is CSARGGASMRGYTF. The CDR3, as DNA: TGCAGTGCTAGAGGGGGGGCCAGTATGAGAGGCTACACCTTC.

The CDR3 DNA sequence: TGTGCCAGCAGCCATCTAGCGGGGGGTAACACCGGGGAGCTGTTTTTT. This codes for CASSHLAGGNTGELFF. The chain joins TRBV14 to TRBJ2-2; TRBD2 aligns across 11 bases. CDR3 length: 16 amino acids. Germline V gene data show CDR1 as SGHDN and CDR2 as FVKESK. The V gene end was trimmed by 3 bases and the J gene end by 2 bases; junction bases not matched to a gene: 2. The variable domain in full, completed from reference TRBV14 and TRBJ2-2, reads EAGVTQFPSHSVIEKGQTVTLRCDPISGHDNLYWYRRVMGKEIKFLLHFVKESKQDESGMPNNRFLAERTGGTYSTLKVQPAELEDSGVYFCASSHLAGGNTGELFFGEGSRLTVL.

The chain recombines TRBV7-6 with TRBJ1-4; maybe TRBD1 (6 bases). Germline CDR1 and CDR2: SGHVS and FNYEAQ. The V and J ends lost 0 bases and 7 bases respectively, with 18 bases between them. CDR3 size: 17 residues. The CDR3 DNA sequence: TGTGCCAGCAGCTTAGCGGTCGGGGCACAGGGTGTTGAAAAACTGTTTTTT. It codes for CASSLAVGAQGVEKLFF.

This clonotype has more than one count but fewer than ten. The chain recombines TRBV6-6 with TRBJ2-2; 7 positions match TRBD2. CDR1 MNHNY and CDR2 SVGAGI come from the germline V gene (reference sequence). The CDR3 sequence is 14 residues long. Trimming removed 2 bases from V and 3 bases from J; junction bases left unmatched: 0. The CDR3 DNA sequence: TGTGCCAGCAGTTACGGGAGGGACACCGGGGAGCTGTTTTTT. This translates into CASSYGRDTGELFF.

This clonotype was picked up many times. The CDR3, as DNA: TGCAGTGCTTCCCCCGGGGGGGTTCAGCCCCAGCATTTT. This encodes CSASPGGVQPQHF. The chain carries TRBV20-1 and TRBJ1-5, with D tentatively TRBD1 (5 bases). Germline V gene lookup returns CDR1 DFQATT and CDR2 SNEGSKA (reference sequence). The CDR3 runs to 13 residues. V dropped 5 bases and J dropped 6 bases, with 14 bases sitting between them.

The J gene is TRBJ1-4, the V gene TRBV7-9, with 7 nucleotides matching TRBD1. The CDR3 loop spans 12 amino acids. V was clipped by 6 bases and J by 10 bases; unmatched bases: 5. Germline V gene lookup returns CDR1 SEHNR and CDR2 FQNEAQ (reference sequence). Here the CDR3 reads CASSYQGGKLFF. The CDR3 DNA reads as TGTGCCAGCAGTTACCAGGGGGGAAAACTGTTTTTT.

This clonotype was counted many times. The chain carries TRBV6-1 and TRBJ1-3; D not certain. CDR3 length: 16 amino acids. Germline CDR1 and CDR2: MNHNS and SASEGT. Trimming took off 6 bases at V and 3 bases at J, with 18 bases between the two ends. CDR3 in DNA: TGTGCCAGCAGACAAAACGGGCGGCCCTATGGAAACACCATATATTTT. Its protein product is CASRQNGRPYGNTIYF.

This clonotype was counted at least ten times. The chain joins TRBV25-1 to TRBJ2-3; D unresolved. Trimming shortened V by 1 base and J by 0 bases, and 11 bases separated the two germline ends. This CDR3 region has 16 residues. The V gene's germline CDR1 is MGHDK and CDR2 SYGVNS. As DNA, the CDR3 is TGTGCCAGCAGTGAATTGGCAGGACCCAGCACAGATACGCAGTATTTT. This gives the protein CASSELAGPSTDTQYF.

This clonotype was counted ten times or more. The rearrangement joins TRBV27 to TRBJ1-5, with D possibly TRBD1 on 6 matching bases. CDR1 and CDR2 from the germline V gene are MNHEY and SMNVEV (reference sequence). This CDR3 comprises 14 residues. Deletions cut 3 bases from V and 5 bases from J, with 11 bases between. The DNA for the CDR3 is TGTGCCAGCAGTTTCTCAGGGGCGGATCAGCCCCAGCATTTT. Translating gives CASSFSGADQPQHF.

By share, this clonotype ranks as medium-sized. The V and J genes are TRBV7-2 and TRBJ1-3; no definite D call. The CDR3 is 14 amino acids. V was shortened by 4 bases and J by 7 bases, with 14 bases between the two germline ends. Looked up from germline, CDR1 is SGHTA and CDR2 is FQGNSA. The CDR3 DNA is TGTGCCAGCAGCTCGTGGGGTTCGGGGAACACCATATATTTT. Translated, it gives CASSSWGSGNTIYF.

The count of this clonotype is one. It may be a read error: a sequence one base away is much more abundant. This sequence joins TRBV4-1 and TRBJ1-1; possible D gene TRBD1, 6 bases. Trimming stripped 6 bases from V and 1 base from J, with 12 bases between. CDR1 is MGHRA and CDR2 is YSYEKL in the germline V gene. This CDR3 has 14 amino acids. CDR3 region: CASSHRDQNTEAFF. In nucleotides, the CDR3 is TGCGCCAGCAGTCACAGGGACCAGAACACTGAAGCTTTCTTT.